The 28 T cell receptor beta chains listed next were all sequenced from one sample in a study of T cells after yellow fever vaccination. From the 5' RACE reads, TCRdb called clonotypes with MiXCR, one entry per CDR3 protein. The data hold 300,000 or so distinct CDR3 sequences, with approximately 7% observed a single time. Sample: PBMCs, taken approximately 47 days after the first yellow fever vaccination. Source of these receptors: a young man who received the YFV17D yellow fever vaccine.

The chain combines TRBV30 with TRBJ2-1; D might be TRBD2 (6 bases). The length of the CDR3 is 12 residues. V was pared by 0 bases and J by 8 bases, with 8 bases between. Germline lookup yields CDR1 GTSNPN and CDR2 SVGIG (reference sequence). CDR3 in amino acids: CAWSVPGDEQFF. The CDR3 DNA follows: TGTGCCTGGAGTGTACCGGGGGATGAGCAGTTCTTC.

On this clonotype itself: A much larger clone is a single base away; this may be a read error. The rearrangement uses TRBV6-5 and TRBJ2-1, with 10 bases identical to TRBD1. In germline, CDR1 is MNHEY, CDR2 SVGAGI. The CDR3 has 15 amino acids. The CDR3 DNA sequence: TGTACCAGCAGTTACTCCGGACAGGGGGACAATGAGCAGTTCTTC. Its protein is CTSSYSGQGDNEQFF.

The table lists this clonotype with many counts. The V gene is TRBV3-1, the J gene TRBJ2-1, with unresolved D. From germline, CDR1 is LGHDT and CDR2 YNNKEL (reference sequence). Trimming left V 5 bases short and J 8 bases short, with 10 bases between. The CDR3 length is 12 residues. The CDR3 sequence: CASSSVGDEQFF. The CDR3 bases are TGTGCCAGCAGCTCCGTGGGCGATGAGCAGTTCTTC.

This clonotype has just a few counts. The CDR3 DNA is TGTGCCGGCCGACAGGGACTGAACACTGAAGCTTTCTTT. Translation: CAGRQGLNTEAFF. The V gene is TRBV30, the J gene TRBJ1-1; 7 bases line up with TRBD1. The V and J ends lost 8 bases and 0 bases, in that order; junction bases with no gene match: 6. Per germline, CDR1 GTSNPN and CDR2 SVGIG (reference sequence). This CDR3 spans 13 amino acids.

This chain joins TRBV7-2 and TRBJ1-1; 8 bases are shared with TRBD1. With 4 bases clipped from V and 5 bases from J, the junction kept 6 bases outside the gene matches. The germline V gene encodes CDR1 SGHTA and CDR2 FQGNSA. This CDR3 has 14 residues. Here the CDR3 DNA reads TGTGCCAGCAGCTCCGACAGGGGAGGGACTGAAGCTTTCTTT. Translation: CASSSDRGGTEAFF.

This clonotype showed up just a few times. This sequence joins TRBV5-1 and TRBJ2-1, with unresolved D. Trimming took off 4 bases at V and 5 bases at J, with 16 bases between the two ends. The CDR3 is made up of 15 amino acids. Per germline, CDR1 SGHRS and CDR2 YFSETQ. The DNA of the CDR3 is TGCGCCAGCAGCCCGTCGGCGAGAATCCACAATGAGCAGTTCTTC. It is translated as CASSPSARIHNEQFF. Looking up the rest from reference TRBV5-1 and TRBJ2-1 gives the full variable domain: KAGVTQTPRYLIKTRGQQVTLSCSPISGHRSVSWYQQTPGQGLQFLFEYFSETQRNKGNFPGRFSGRQFSNSRSEMNVSTLELGDSALYLCASSPSARIHNEQFFGPGTRLTVL.

The chain joins TRBV14 to TRBJ2-7, with D possibly matching TRBD1 (5 bases). CDR1 and CDR2 (germline): SGHDN, FVKESK. The ends were cut back, 4 bases at V and 5 bases at J, with 18 bases in the middle. CDR3 size: 15 residues. The CDR3 DNA sequence: TGTGCCAGCAGCCTCCGGACAAACCAGGCGGACGAGCAGTACTTC. Amino acids: CASSLRTNQADEQYF.

The J gene is TRBJ2-7, the V gene TRBV10-3; D assignment may be TRBD1 or TRBD2 (5 bases each). This CDR3 is 11 amino acids long. The ends were cut back, 10 bases at V and 0 bases at J, with 7 bases in the middle. The V gene's germline CDR1 is ENHRY and CDR2 SYGVKD. The CDR3 loop reads CATGTSYEQYV. DNA of the CDR3: TGTGCCACCGGGACCTCCTACGAGCAGTACGTC.

The chain employs TRBV5-5 and TRBJ1-6, with a weak D call TRBD1 (6 bases). Trimming shortened V by 7 bases and J by 6 bases, and 20 bases separated the two germline ends. CDR3 length equals 16 residues. Germline CDR1 is SGHKS and CDR2 is YYEKEE (reference sequence). The CDR3, as DNA: TGTGCCAGCGCTCGATATCCGGGGGCGTCTAATTCACCCCTCCACTTT. This encodes CASARYPGASNSPLHF.

V usage is TRBV7-9 and J usage is TRBJ2-1, with TRBD2 identical over 8 bases. Germline CDR1 reads SEHNR; CDR2 reads FQNEAQ (reference sequence). The CDR3 contains 17 residues. Unmatched junction bases numbered 15, after V lost 5 bases and J lost 6 bases. The CDR3 spells CASSRRLWRGAGNEQFF. The CDR3 DNA reads as TGTGCCAGCAGCCGCCGTCTCTGGCGGGGGGCCGGCAATGAGCAGTTCTTC.

V gene TRBV15 combines with J gene TRBJ1-2; a possible D gene is TRBD1 (5 bases). CDR3 size: 17 residues. Trimming cost V 0 bases and J 4 bases, with 18 bases left between them. Germline CDR1 and CDR2: LNHNV and YYDKDF (reference sequence). In nucleotides, the CDR3 is TGTGCCACCAGCAGAGATCGTGCAATGGGGGGGTCCTATGGCTACACCTTC. Residues: CATSRDRAMGGSYGYTF. Using reference TRBV15 and TRBJ1-2 for the parts outside the CDR3, the full variable domain is DAMVIQNPRYQVTQFGKPVTLSCSQTLNHNVMYWYQQKSSQAPKLLFHYYDKDFNNEADTPDNFQSRRPNTSFCFLDIRSPGLGDTAMYLCATSRDRAMGGSYGYTFGSGTRLTVV.

Many counts were recorded for this clonotype. The gene calls are TRBV20-1 and TRBJ2-3; 8 positions agree with TRBD2. The germline CDR1 and CDR2 sequences are DFQATT and SNEGSKA (reference sequence). The length of the CDR3 is 16 residues. J was trimmed by 6 bases and V by 6 bases; bases with no gene match: 17. This CDR3 is CSAWAGRAGVRDTQYF. CDR3 bases: TGCAGTGCCTGGGCGGGGAGAGCGGGGGTTAGGGATACGCAGTATTTT.

The V and J genes are TRBV5-1 and TRBJ2-2; D gene ambiguous. CDR1 is SGHRS and CDR2 is YFSETQ in the germline V gene. Trimming stripped 0 bases from V and 2 bases from J, with 14 bases between. The CDR3 length is 17 residues. This CDR3 reads CASSLEGPQDNTGELFF. The CDR3 DNA sequence: TGCGCCAGCAGCTTGGAGGGTCCCCAGGATAACACCGGGGAGCTGTTTTTT.

This clonotype was counted many times. This chain joins TRBV14 and TRBJ1-4, with TRBD1 identical over 10 bases. Losses at the gene ends were 4 bases for V and 4 bases for J; bases not matched to a gene: 3. Germline values: CDR1 SGHDN, CDR2 FVKESK. The CDR3 spans 15 residues. DNA for the CDR3: TGTGCCAGCAGCCGCTGGGACAGGGGTAATGAAAAACTGTTTTTT. Translating it yields CASSRWDRGNEKLFF.

This clonotype turned up a few times. This sequence joins TRBV5-1 and TRBJ2-7; 8 nucleotides line up with TRBD2. The CDR3 runs 15 residues. Germline V gene lookup returns CDR1 SGHRS and CDR2 YFSETQ. J was trimmed by 2 bases and V by 4 bases; bases with no gene match: 8. The CDR3 loop reads CASSPGGTGAYEQYF. In nucleotides, the CDR3 is TGCGCCAGCAGCCCGGGGGGGACGGGCGCCTACGAGCAGTACTTC.

The chain is built from TRBV14 and TRBJ2-7; no definite D call. CDR1 and CDR2 from the germline V gene are SGHDN and FVKESK. The CDR3 has 16 amino acids. V lost 2 bases and J lost 0, with 14 bases in between. CDR3 sequence: CASSQWLGWSSYEQYF. The DNA for the CDR3 is TGTGCCAGCAGCCAATGGTTGGGATGGAGCTCCTACGAGCAGTACTTC. The variable domain in full, completed from reference TRBV14 and TRBJ2-7, reads EAGVTQFPSHSVIEKGQTVTLRCDPISGHDNLYWYRRVMGKEIKFLLHFVKESKQDESGMPNNRFLAERTGGTYSTLKVQPAELEDSGVYFCASSQWLGWSSYEQYFGPGTRLTVT.

The CDR3 sequence is CASSLKALRSSGVLYEQFF. The CDR3 DNA sequence: TGTGCCAGCAGCTTAAAAGCGCTGCGGTCTAGCGGGGTGTTGTATGAGCAGTTCTTC. The J gene is TRBJ2-1, the V gene TRBV11-2, with TRBD2 matching over 9 bases. Per germline, CDR1 SGHAT and CDR2 FQNNGV. The CDR3 sequence is 19 residues long. Unmatched junction bases numbered 19, after V lost 2 bases and J lost 8 bases.

Concerning this clonotype itself: This clone may be a read error of a much larger clone one base away. The J gene is TRBJ2-3, the V gene TRBV7-9; no firm D call. Deletions cut 5 bases from V and 5 bases from J, with 8 bases between. CDR3 size: 12 residues. Germline V gives CDR1 SEHNR, CDR2 FQNEAQ (reference sequence). Here the CDR3 reads CASSPARDTQYF. CDR3 nucleotides: TGTGCCAGCAGCCCCGCCAGAGATACGCAGTATTTT.

The V and J genes are TRBV18 and TRBJ2-6; TRBD1 agrees at 7 bases. The CDR3 has 15 residues. Unmatched junction bases numbered 2, after V lost 6 bases and J lost 0 bases. The germline gives CDR1 KGHSH, CDR2 LQKENI. The CDR3 protein is CASSRDSSGANVLTF. CDR3 DNA sequence: TGTGCCAGCTCCAGGGACAGCTCTGGGGCCAACGTCCTGACTTTC.

This clonotype has a count of ten or more. J is TRBJ2-1 and V is TRBV23-1; D is uncertain. TRBV23-1 is identified as an open reading frame with a role that is uncertain. The V and J ends lost 3 bases and 5 bases respectively, with 23 bases between them. CDR3 length: 18 amino acids. CDR3 nucleotides: TGCGCCAGCAGTCATTTTCTCCCTACCGGGCTGAGGAACAATGAGCAGTTCTTC. The encoded protein is CASSHFLPTGLRNNEQFF.

This clonotype was counted only a few times. The chain links TRBV5-1 to TRBJ2-7, with D uncertain. CDR1 SGHRS and CDR2 YFSETQ come from the germline V gene. V was cut by 0 bases and J by 2 bases, with 9 bases left in between. The CDR3 length is 14 residues. Here the CDR3 reads CASSLGINTYEQYF. The CDR3 bases are TGCGCCAGCAGCTTGGGGATCAACACCTACGAGCAGTACTTC.

This clonotype occurred many times. The V gene is TRBV6-1, the J gene TRBJ1-1; D is uncertain. The CDR3 has 12 residues. Deletions cut 1 base from V and 11 bases from J, with 11 bases between. Germline V gene sequence: CDR1 MNHNS, CDR2 SASEGT. CDR3 DNA: TGTGCCAGCAGTGAAGGACGGGAGGAGGCTTTCTTT. Residues: CASSEGREEAFF.

This clonotype was seen at least ten times. The J gene is TRBJ1-2, the V gene TRBV27; 11 bases match TRBD1. The CDR3 has 14 residues. The ends lost 6 bases at V and 5 bases at J; junction bases unmatched: 5. Germline CDR1 is MNHEY and CDR2 is SMNVEV (reference sequence). The CDR3 DNA follows: TGTGCCAGCAGGTTCGGACAGGGGGCTTATGGCTACACCTTC. This codes for CASRFGQGAYGYTF.

This clonotype was counted only a few times. The rearrangement links TRBV14 to TRBJ2-3; D call uncertain. Trimming pared 4 bases from V and 2 bases from J, leaving 10 bases between. The CDR3 sequence is 14 residues long. CDR1 and CDR2 (germline): SGHDN, FVKESK. CDR3 loop: CASSLRRTTDTQYF. The CDR3 bases are TGTGCCAGCAGCCTTAGACGAACCACAGATACGCAGTATTTT.

A few counts support this clonotype. The chain combines TRBV20-1 with TRBJ1-5; possibly TRBD1 for D (5 bases). The CDR3 is 14 residues long. V was cut by 1 base and J by 3 bases, with 10 bases left in between. Per the germline V gene, CDR1 is DFQATT and CDR2 is SNEGSKA (reference sequence). In DNA form, the CDR3 reads TGCAGTGCTAGAGGCGGGGCGGACAATCAGCCCCAGCATTTT. Translation gives CSARGGADNQPQHF.

This clonotype has a handful of counts. The V gene is TRBV21-1, the J gene TRBJ1-2; the table's D call, TRBD1, has no DNA check behind it. TRBV21-1 is reported as a pseudogene. This CDR3 has 14 amino acids. CDR3 DNA: TGTGCCAGCAGCCAAGTGGGCGATTCTTATGGCTACACCTTC. Protein product: CASSQVGDSYGYTF.

Ten or more counts support this clonotype. J is TRBJ2-7 and V is TRBV10-1; D not resolved. The germline gives CDR1 WNHNN, CDR2 SYGVQD (reference sequence). The CDR3 contains 13 residues. V lost 2 bases and J 2 bases, leaving 7 bases between the germline ends. The CDR3 coding sequence is TGCGCCAGCAGTGAGACCACAGCCTACGAGCAGTACTTC. It is translated as CASSETTAYEQYF.

This clonotype was counted between two and nine times. The gene calls are TRBV20-1 and TRBJ2-1; 11 bases line up with TRBD1. This CDR3 region has 15 residues. Germline-derived CDR1 and CDR2 are DFQATT and SNEGSKA (reference sequence). The V segment lost 1 base and the J segment 8 bases; nucleotides outside the gene matches: 7. Here the CDR3 reads CSARARTGGRHEQFF. The DNA of the CDR3 is TGCAGTGCTAGAGCAAGGACAGGGGGCCGCCATGAGCAGTTCTTC.